This T cell receptor (beta chain) was sequenced for a study of CD8 T cells in Susac syndrome. This CDR3 spans 12 amino acids. Germline V CDR1 and CDR2: MDHEN, SYDVKM. Trimming pared 8 bases from V and 3 bases from J, leaving 11 bases between. cDNA came from roughly 0.53 to 1 ug RNA primed by random hexamers. By means of immunoSEQ multiplex PCR, TCR beta CDR3 spanning 54 Vbeta and 13 Jbeta underwent amplification. TCRdb reprocessed the immunoSEQ multiplex PCR reads with MiXCR, giving one entry per CDR3 protein. Of about 210,000 distinct CDR3 sequences in the sample, approximately 95% are singletons; the top ten hold 0.075% to 0.095%. TEMRA cells were enriched by FACS, while CD8+ and CD4+ T cells were obtained through a negative isolation that was performed magnetically.

The sequence derives from a human donor with multiple sclerosis. The chain is built from TRBV28 and TRBJ2-7; D call uncertain. The sample taken for sequencing was CD4+ T cells from PBMCs. CDR3 region: CASGTRVYEQYF. The DNA of the CDR3 is TGTGCCAGCGGCACGCGAGTCTACGAGCAGTACTTC.